These 32 T cell receptor beta chains were all obtained from the same sample, sequenced in a study of blood T cell repertoires in COVID-19. The table came from immunoSEQ multiplex PCR; TCRdb's copy has only in-frame clones and leaves some out. This table holds some 180,000 clones, just under 85% found once. Sequencing was carried out using peripheral blood. The receptors were sampled from a woman aged 80 or older with COVID-19, enrolled during active disease.

The CDR3 spells CASSPGLADYNEQFF. DNA of the CDR3: TGTGCCAGCAGCCCGGGACTAGCGGATTACAATGAGCAGTTCTTC. The genes are TRBV7-3 and TRBJ2-1, with TRBD2 matching over 11 bases. The CDR3 totals 15 residues. J lost 4 bases, V lost 5 bases, and 4 bases had no gene match. Germline-derived CDR1 and CDR2 are SGHTA and FQGTGA.

This sequence joins TRBV5-1 and TRBJ2-5; tentative D call: TRBD2 (6 bases). CDR3 length: 14 amino acids. The germline V gene has CDR1 SGHRS and CDR2 YFSETQ. V was trimmed by 9 bases and J by 1 base, leaving 16 bases between them. The CDR3 region has the DNA TGCGCCACGAAGGGAGGCGTCCCCCAAGAGACCCAGTACTTC. Protein: CATKGGVPQETQYF.

This chain joins TRBV2 and TRBJ1-1, with a tentative D call TRBD1 (6 bases). The CDR3 is made up of 11 amino acids. The V gene's germline CDR1 is SNHLY and CDR2 FYNNEI. The germline V and J ends were trimmed by 6 bases and 7 bases, with 9 bases remaining between them. In DNA, the CDR3 is TGTGCCAGCAGGGAGGACAGTGAAGCTTTCTTT. It yields the protein CASREDSEAFF.

V gene TRBV18 combines with J gene TRBJ2-1, with 9 bases lining up with TRBD2. After removal of 4 bases from V and 5 bases from J, the junction contained 6 bases not matched to a gene. This CDR3 has 15 amino acids. The V gene's germline CDR1 is KGHSH and CDR2 LQKENI. CDR3 sequence reads: CASSLSSGIDNEQFF. In DNA form, the CDR3 reads TGTGCCAGCTCACTTTCTAGCGGGATCGACAATGAGCAGTTCTTC.

The CDR3 DNA reads as TGTGCCAGCAGCCGTGGACTAGCGGGAGTTGCCGGGGAGCTGTTTTTT. As protein: CASSRGLAGVAGELFF. The chain employs TRBV6-4 and TRBJ2-2; 13 bases are shared with TRBD2. CDR3 length: 16 amino acids. Losses at the gene ends were 6 bases for V and 6 bases for J; bases not matched to a gene: 7. Per germline, CDR1 MRHNA and CDR2 SNTAGT.

V gene TRBV6-5 combines with J gene TRBJ2-5; D is perhaps TRBD1 (6 bases). Germline lookup yields CDR1 MNHEY and CDR2 SVGAGI. This CDR3 contains 15 residues. V dropped 5 bases and J dropped 2 bases, with 15 bases sitting between them. Written as DNA, the CDR3 is TGTGCCAGCAGTCAAAAGACAGGCCTTCAAGAGACCCAGTACTTC. This gives the protein CASSQKTGLQETQYF.

The chain carries TRBV10-3 and TRBJ2-3; 9 bases map to TRBD1. This CDR3 has 18 residues. The germline gives CDR1 ENHRY, CDR2 SYGVKD. With 2 bases clipped from V and 6 bases from J, the junction kept 15 bases outside the gene matches. The CDR3 DNA reads TGTGCCATCAGTGAGCCCCCGGGACAGGGAAGATCTTTCGATACGCAGTATTTT. It specifies CAISEPPGQGRSFDTQYF.

The chain joins TRBV2 to TRBJ2-1; 10 bases align to TRBD1. Germline V lookup: CDR1 SNHLY, CDR2 FYNNEI. V shed 8 bases and J 0 bases; nucleotides not matched to a gene: 13. The CDR3 has 18 amino acids. The CDR3 sequence is CASGGGTGAFSSYNEQFF. The CDR3 DNA is TGTGCCAGCGGAGGGGGGACAGGGGCCTTTAGCTCCTACAATGAGCAGTTCTTC.

The rearrangement links TRBV18 to TRBJ1-2; 7 nucleotides agree with TRBD1. The CDR3 is 15 amino acids. V was pared by 2 bases and J by 5 bases, with 8 bases of the junction left unmatched. Germline CDR1 KGHSH, CDR2 LQKENI. For the CDR3, the DNA is TGTGCCAGCTCACCAAGAGGGGGCGTAGAGTATGGCTACACCTTC. This codes for CASSPRGGVEYGYTF.

The chain has TRBV4-2 and TRBJ2-3; 9 bases line up with TRBD2. The CDR3 has 17 residues. From germline, CDR1 is LGHNA and CDR2 YNFKEQ. The V gene end was trimmed by 1 base and the J gene end by 0 bases; junction bases not matched to a gene: 5. CDR3 nucleotides: TGTGCCAGCAGCCAAGCCCTCCTAGCGGGAAGCACAGATACGCAGTATTTT. As protein: CASSQALLAGSTDTQYF.

This clone was detected only a few times. The gene calls are TRBV28 and TRBJ1-5; possibly TRBD1 for D (5 bases). CDR1 is MDHEN and CDR2 is SYDVKM in the germline V gene. The CDR3 covers 12 residues. V dropped 4 bases and J dropped 7 bases, with 8 bases sitting between them. CDR3 coding DNA: TGTGCCAGCAGTTCGGGACTCCAGCCCCAGCATTTT. The encoded protein is CASSSGLQPQHF.

The V call is TRBV13, the J call TRBJ1-2; D call uncertain. The CDR3 is 14 residues long. Germline V gives CDR1 PRHDT, CDR2 FYEKMQ (reference sequence). Trimming took 3 bases from V and 1 from J, leaving 9 bases between them. The CDR3, as DNA: TGTGCCAGCAGCTTCGGAGGCTTTAACTATGGCTACACCTTC. As protein: CASSFGGFNYGYTF.

The CDR3 DNA follows: TGTGCCAGCTCACCGAACCGACTAGCGGGAGAAGATGAGCAGTTCTTC. Translation: CASSPNRLAGEDEQFF. This chain uses TRBV18 with TRBJ2-1, with 12 bases that match TRBD2. This CDR3 is built from 16 residues. V lost 3 bases, J lost 8 bases, and 8 bases stayed unmatched. In germline, CDR1 is KGHSH, CDR2 LQKENI. The variable domain in full, completed from reference TRBV18 and TRBJ2-1, reads NAGVMQNPRHLVRRRGQEARLRCSPMKGHSHVYWYRQLPEEGLKFMVYLQKENIIDESGMPKERFSAEFPKEGPSILRIQQVVRGDSAAYFCASSPNRLAGEDEQFFGPGTRLTVL.

The chain recombines TRBV6-6 with TRBJ1-5; D unresolved. Trimming stripped 0 bases from V and 7 bases from J, with 10 bases between. The CDR3 totals 14 residues. Germline assignment: CDR1 MNHNY and CDR2 SVGAGI (reference sequence). The CDR3 nucleotides read TGTGCCAGCAGTTACTCAACGGGTAACCAGCCCCAGCATTTT. This gives the protein CASSYSTGNQPQHF.

V usage is TRBV6-6 and J usage is TRBJ2-1, with a tentative D call TRBD2 (5 bases). This CDR3 has 14 residues. The germline CDR1 and CDR2 sequences are MNHNY and SVGAGI (reference sequence). V shed 3 bases and J shed 5 bases, with 11 bases lying between them. The CDR3 nucleotides are TGTGCCAGCAGTTATGACGACTATAACAATGAGCAGTTCTTC. Protein sequence: CASSYDDYNNEQFF.

The V and J genes are TRBV30 and TRBJ1-6, with D maybe TRBD1 (5 bases). The germline V gene encodes CDR1 GTSNPN and CDR2 SVGIG (reference sequence). V was clipped by 4 bases and J by 5 bases, with 18 bases between them. The CDR3 has 16 amino acids. CDR3 nucleotides: TGTGCCTGGAAAAAAGGGGCTGCCTACGATAATTCACCCCTCCACTTT. As protein: CAWKKGAAYDNSPLHF.

The chain has TRBV30 and TRBJ1-4; 8 bases align to TRBD1. Germline CDR1 is GTSNPN and CDR2 is SVGIG (reference sequence). V lost 7 bases and J lost 6; bases outside the gene matches: 4. CDR3 length equals 12 residues. The CDR3 nucleotides are TGTGCCTCCCGGACAGGGTATGAAAAACTGTTTTTT. Protein sequence: CASRTGYEKLFF.

This rearrangement joins TRBV9 to TRBJ1-1; 7 bases match TRBD1. CDR3 length: 14 amino acids. The ends lost 4 bases at V and 6 bases at J; junction bases unmatched: 9. Looked up from germline, CDR1 is SGDLS and CDR2 is YYNGEE. The CDR3 protein is CASSTRQGGAEAFF. CDR3 nucleotides: TGTGCCAGCAGCACCCGACAGGGTGGGGCTGAAGCTTTCTTT. The full variable domain, completed using reference TRBV9 and TRBJ1-1, is DSGVTQTPKHLITATGQRVTLRCSPRSGDLSVYWYQQSLDQGLQFLIQYYNGEERAKGNILERFSAQQFPDLHSELNLSSLELGDSALYFCASSTRQGGAEAFFGQGTRLTVV.

V usage is TRBV7-2 and J usage is TRBJ1-5; the D gene is possibly TRBD1 (6 bases). This CDR3 has 13 amino acids. In germline, CDR1 is SGHTA, CDR2 FQGNSA. V lost 5 bases to trimming and J lost 5 bases, with 10 bases between them. CDR3 residues: CASSINRDQPQHF. CDR3 nucleotides: TGTGCCAGCAGCATAAACAGGGATCAGCCCCAGCATTTT.

The J gene is TRBJ1-2, the V gene TRBV27; D ambiguous. V lost 9 bases to trimming and J lost 4 bases, with 15 bases between them. Germline lookup yields CDR1 MNHEY and CDR2 SMNVEV (reference sequence). The CDR3 spans 13 residues. This chain's CDR3 is CASHRTVLYGYTF. CDR3 coding DNA: TGTGCCAGTCACCGCACAGTCCTCTATGGCTACACCTTC.

This rearrangement joins TRBV28 to TRBJ2-1; TRBD2 matches at 8 bases. Germline CDR1 MDHEN, CDR2 SYDVKM. Trimming cost V 7 bases and J 10 bases; bases outside gene matches: 15. The CDR3 is 15 residues long. The chain's CDR3 is CASNTPAGVVVEQFF. The CDR3 DNA reads as TGTGCCAGCAATACCCCAGCGGGAGTGGTTGTCGAGCAGTTCTTC.

This clone was seen a handful of times. The chain couples TRBV18 to TRBJ2-7; D may be TRBD1 (6 bases). The CDR3 consists of 13 residues. Germline loops: CDR1 KGHSH, CDR2 LQKENI. Trimming stripped 0 bases from V and 9 bases from J, with 12 bases between. In DNA, the CDR3 is TGTGCCAGCTCACCACCGGACAGCCGGTTGCAGTACTTC. Residues: CASSPPDSRLQYF.

This chain uses TRBV5-5 with TRBJ1-2; 12 bases are shared with TRBD1. The CDR3 is 16 amino acids. The J segment lost 2 bases and the V segment lost 1 base, leaving 3 bases of the junction unmatched. Looked up from germline, CDR1 is SGHKS and CDR2 is YYEKEE (reference sequence). DNA of the CDR3: TGTGCCAGCAGCTTGTCGGGACAGGGGGCCAACTATGGCTACACCTTC. It translates to CASSLSGQGANYGYTF. The variable domain in full, with the rest retrieved from reference TRBV5-5 and TRBJ1-2, is DAGVTQSPTHLIKTRGQQVTLRCSPISGHKSVSWYQQVLGQGPQFIFQYYEKEERGRGNFPDRFSARQFPNYSSELNVNALLLGDSALYLCASSLSGQGANYGYTFGSGTRLTVV.

As for this clone: Other nucleotide sequences from this sample produce the same CDR3. The chain combines TRBV20-1 with TRBJ2-5; D might be TRBD2 (6 bases). Trimming left V 6 bases short and J 4 bases short, with 9 bases between. Germline V lookup: CDR1 DFQATT, CDR2 SNEGSKA (reference sequence). The CDR3 extends over 11 amino acids. As DNA, the CDR3 is TGCAGTGCGACTAGTTTAGAGACCCAGTACTTC. It yields the protein CSATSLETQYF.

This clone was counted a few times. The CDR3: CAWDHARAGNEKLFF. The CDR3, as DNA: TGTGCCTGGGACCACGCGCGGGCGGGAAATGAAAAACTGTTTTTT. The genes are TRBV30 and TRBJ1-4; D gene ambiguous. The V gene lost 5 bases and the J gene lost 5 bases, with 18 bases spanning the gap. CDR3 length: 15 amino acids. Per germline, CDR1 GTSNPN and CDR2 SVGIG (reference sequence).

This clone came up once. The rearrangement uses TRBV10-3 and TRBJ2-1; 13 bases map to TRBD2. Germline CDR1 ENHRY, CDR2 SYGVKD. This CDR3 region has 17 residues. Trimming cost V 0 bases and J 4 bases; bases outside gene matches: 3. The DNA for the CDR3 is TGTGCCATCAGTGAGTCAACTAGCGGGAGGGCTTACAATGAGCAGTTCTTC. This codes for CAISESTSGRAYNEQFF.

The chain carries TRBV3-1 (or the pseudogene TRBV3-2) and TRBJ2-1; perhaps TRBD1 as D (6 bases). V gave up 1 base and J gave up 4 bases, with 11 bases separating them. The V gene's germline CDR1 is LGHDT and CDR2 YNNKEL (reference sequence). CDR3 length: 15 amino acids. The CDR3 region is CASSQVNTGYNEQFF. The CDR3 coding sequence is TGTGCCAGCAGCCAAGTTAATACAGGGTACAATGAGCAGTTCTTC.

This chain connects TRBV9 to TRBJ2-1; 11 bases are a match to TRBD2. The CDR3 contains 16 residues. V lost 4 bases and J lost 5; bases outside the gene matches: 8. From germline, CDR1 is SGDLS and CDR2 YYNGEE. CDR3 region: CASSTGTSGSHNEQFF. The CDR3 nucleotides read TGTGCCAGCAGCACCGGGACTAGCGGCTCGCACAATGAGCAGTTCTTC.

V gene TRBV9 combines with J gene TRBJ2-3; D perhaps matches TRBD2 (5 bases). Between the trimmed V and J ends, which lost 5 bases and 3 bases, there was a span of 25 bases. The length of the CDR3 is 18 residues. CDR1 and CDR2 (germline): SGDLS, YYNGEE. CDR3 amino acids: CASSPSPLQTEGTDTQYF. The CDR3 bases are TGTGCCAGCAGTCCTAGCCCCCTCCAGACTGAGGGTACAGATACGCAGTATTTT.

The sample holds a few counts of this clone. The chain links TRBV9 to TRBJ2-7; TRBD2 matches at 7 bases. Unmatched junction bases numbered 6, after V lost 4 bases and J lost 2 bases. The germline CDR1 and CDR2 sequences are SGDLS and YYNGEE. The CDR3 consists of 14 residues. CDR3 nucleotide sequence: TGTGCCAGCAGCCGCACAGCGGGGACCTACGAGCAGTACTTC. Its protein product is CASSRTAGTYEQYF.

This clone was detected once. This chain links TRBV29-1 with TRBJ1-3; 10 nucleotides match TRBD1. Looked up from germline, CDR1 is SQVTM and CDR2 is ANQGSEA. V shed 4 bases and J 4 bases; nucleotides not matched to a gene: 7. This CDR3 comprises 15 residues. The CDR3: CSVVGQGEVGNTIYF. DNA of the CDR3: TGCAGCGTTGTCGGACAGGGGGAGGTCGGAAACACCATATATTTT.

The chain has TRBV6-5 and TRBJ1-2, with D tentatively TRBD1 (6 bases). The germline CDR1 and CDR2 sequences are MNHEY and SVGAGI. Trimming removed 5 bases at V and 4 bases at J, with 17 bases between. This CDR3 region has 15 residues. The CDR3: CASSPTGWRGYGYTF. The DNA of the CDR3 is TGTGCCAGCAGTCCAACAGGGTGGAGAGGCTATGGCTACACCTTC.